The T cell receptor beta chain described here comes from a study of cytomegalovirus exposure and HLA in healthy donors (dated by TCRdb to about 2017). In the study overall: According to an earlier analysis of a few hundred of the donors, about 179 million T cells yielded some 120 million unique TCR beta sequences and 276 Gb of sequence data. An early release that covered about 600 HLA-typed donors contained about 300 gigabases of sequencing data and 65 million to 100 million unique TCR sequences. Of the 398 genotyped donors, 65% to 90% fell in the genetic ancestry cluster associated with self-reported Caucasian donors. The study aimed to test whether signatures of past pathogen exposure could be identified by cataloging public T cell receptors. The study profiled the T cell repertoires of some 610 subjects by immunosequencing and related them to cytomegalovirus serostatus. In addition to the first cohort of roughly 670 subjects, a separate validation cohort of 130 or so different subjects was used. High-throughput TCR immunosequencing, statistical association of individual TCRs with disease status, and machine learning were combined to predict cytomegalovirus infection status. A later analysis re-examined previously published TCR beta repertoires from about 700 donors and added high-resolution HLA genotyping to investigate patterns of TCR occurrence. In the later analysis, no new phenotypic data were used to find candidate immune exposures; instead, reliance was placed on TCR beta sequences and their occurrence across donors. An earlier analysis of 450 to 750 of the donors used high-throughput TCR beta sequencing to judge whether each TCR beta V gene segment behaved as functional or pseudogenic. Donor age, sex, ethnicity and CMV serostatus were collected together with the repertoire data. A later genetic analysis took genome-wide SNP genotypes for about three fifths of the roughly 670 donors and used that subset as a discovery cohort. Every discovery cohort repertoire had been produced on one sequencing platform. HLA typing covered class I and class II loci at four-digit resolution. Typing coverage varied by locus: roughly 629-630 donors for A, B, C, DRB1 and DQB1; 500 to 550 for DQA1; about 570 for DPA1; around 490 for DPB1. Several DR-DQ haplotypes were treated as single units for association and clustering because of strong linkage in the cohort. Among some 400 genotyped donors of the cohort, an average of about 240,000 unique TCR beta nucleotide sequences were sequenced per donor, roughly 18% of them non-productive. The study at large found these results: A further reported finding was that TCR beta sequences accurately predicted the HLA-A and HLA-B alleles for most subjects in the first cohort. At a false discovery rate of 0.05, a later analysis linked 15,000 to 20,000 TCR beta sequences to specific HLA alleles. The study listed 164 TCR beta chains as associated with cytomegalovirus. Some IMGT-functional V segments, including TRBV6-2 and TRBV6-3, could not be distinguished by the 87-base-pair reads and were therefore excluded. While some public TCRs were present in many individuals, most TCR sequences turned up only very rarely across donors. In both the original and validation cohorts, the classifier was reported to diagnose cytomegalovirus status with high specificity and sensitivity. When HLA alleles, especially DR and DQ, strongly co-occurred, attributing TCR associations to individual alleles was difficult. The cohort was sequenced for TCR beta chains only, and without alpha or paired-chain data the features that could be detected were limited. About 17 rarely observed V segments, including chromosome 9 orphons, were excluded from the earlier analysis of approximately 600 of the donors because counts were too low. Linkage disequilibrium might explain the correlated functional status among segregating V segments, but an unknown experimental factor could not be excluded. In a later analysis, HLA-associated TCR beta chains were found to be more clonally expanded and to have lower generation probabilities than equally common non-associated chains. In an earlier analysis of some 540 of the donors, most TCR beta V segments appeared in productive rearrangements about 87% or about 30% of the time, broadly matching IMGT annotations. The presence/absence analyses assumed that sequencing depth was roughly uniform across donors, and that assumption may not be true. A later analysis found that most CMV-associated TCR beta chains appeared HLA-restricted, with HLA associations seemingly driven largely by CMV exposure. The authors suggested that the approach could potentially be extended to other disease states and immunological phenotypes. In a later genetic analysis, fewer N-insertions in productive TCRs were reported among donors in an Asian-associated ancestry cluster than the roughly 640-donor mean. A later analysis reported that several top co-occurrence clusters appeared linked to parvovirus B19, influenza, CMV and Epstein-Barr virus. A later genetic analysis associated a missense DCLRE1C variant with V-gene and J-gene trimming of TCR beta chains, and an independent cohort replicated the association. In vitro tests confirmed that a few of the cytomegalovirus-associated TCR beta chains recognize cytomegalovirus antigens. The sequencing pipeline was judged likely to have produced a cluster of highly shared sequence variants as a technical artifact. For the cohort, immune exposure information was limited to CMV serostatus. A later analysis found that TCR association rates varied across HLA loci, with DRB1 alleles showing the most associated TCRs and HLA-C alleles the fewest. Because HLA typing was missing for some donors at each locus, association tests included only the typed subset.

Libraries came from the immunoSEQ multiplex PCR assay. A mixture of 60 forward primers for TCR Vbeta segments and 13 reverse primers for TCR Jbeta segments was used in the multiplex PCR. The CDR3 region of rearranged TCR beta genes was amplified from genomic DNA with a multiplex PCR assay. The amplified TCR beta libraries were sequenced on the Illumina HiSeq System as 87-base-pair reads. The study's processing was this. In a later analysis, 70 million to 95 million unique TCR beta chains were counted across the roughly 610 repertoires, and about 10 million of these chains were shared by at least two donors. Raw reads were error-corrected and collapsed into unique sequences by a nearest-neighbor algorithm in which closely related sequences were merged to remove PCR and sequencing errors. Alignment of CDR3 sequences to IMGT reference sequences was used to assign V, D and J gene segments. Each retained sequence needed at least a six-nucleotide match to both a V gene segment and a J gene segment. A rearrangement was called productive if the CDR3 had no stop codons and remained in frame with V and J, and every other rearrangement was called non-productive. CDR3 was defined by IMGT convention, running from the second conserved V-encoded cysteine to the conserved J-encoded phenylalanine. In an earlier analysis of around 540 of the donors, sequences lacking an unambiguous match to a single V gene segment were excluded. An earlier analysis of a few hundred of the donors called V segments functional above 56.7% productive rearrangements and segregating when the between-donor standard deviation exceeded 5%. A statistical classification framework was built to diagnose cytomegalovirus status from the catalog of TCR beta chain sequences. In a later analysis, TCR nucleotide sequences were compared against IMGT/GENE-DB human TR gene sequences so that V and J genes could be assigned. In a later analysis, CDR3 sequences and most-parsimonious VDJ recombination scenarios were assigned using the TCRdist pipeline. In a later analysis, each TCR beta chain was defined by its CDR3 amino acid sequence together with its V-gene family, and reads lacking a unique V-gene family were excluded. In a later analysis, 450 to 600 highly shared, low-generation-probability nucleotide sequences were removed to address suspected cross-contamination and a sequencing artifact. In a later analysis, a clonal expansion index was calculated for each public chain from normalized within-repertoire ranks of inferred template counts. Generation probabilities in a later analysis came from a VDJ recombination model fitted to out-of-frame rearrangements, and those results were checked against IGoR. A later analysis scored TCR-TCR, TCR-HLA and TCR-CMV co-occurrence with hypergeometric tests, applying a repertoire-size bias correction to TCR pairs. To estimate false discovery rates, a later analysis permuted the HLA or CMV assignments 20 times. In a later analysis, co-occurring TCRs were grouped using DBSCAN, and TCRdist sequence similarity was added for clustering within HLA-allele-positive subsets. Repertoires with fewer than 30,000 or more than 120,000 public chains were left out of co-occurrence clustering, as were roughly five repertoires with anomalous nucleotide sharing. TCRdb stores this immuneACCESS table with in-frame sequences only. Part of the clones is absent; in the studies checked, under half of the shortfall reflects unresolved V genes, and no reason is known for the rest. V and J calls and clone size are those listed in that table; D and trimming were worked out from the DNA. A total of about 93,000 clones appear in this sample, less than 80% of them only once. The top ten constitute approximately 3% of the sample.

The cohort was made up of about 670 healthy bone marrow donors. Cohort members were all nominally healthy when sampled, although unrecorded immune exposures were likely present. The donor tested CMV seronegative and was one of the 352 seronegative cohort members. Each donor provided a peripheral blood sample, and peripheral blood mononuclear cells were used for TCR beta sequencing. Genomic DNA was extracted from the blood cell samples with the Qiagen DNeasy Blood Extraction Kit. Taken from cysteine to phenylalanine, the CDR3 has 18 residues. The DNA shown is the 54-base CDR3, in frame from base 1. Clipping removes 6 bases from V and 5 bases from J, with 9 as the unmatched junction base count. CDR1 and CDR2, per the germline V gene (reference sequence), are WNHNN and SYGVQD. About this clone itself: Its antigen target is currently unknown. Base qualities are not provided; no much larger clone lies one nucleotide away.

This receptor was obtained from a woman aged 40 to 55 in good health and CMV-seronegative. The chain was built from TRBV10-1 and TRBJ2-2, with 16 bases aligning to TRBD2. Sequencing input: PBMCs. CDR3 reads: CASSDPGLAGGKTGELFF. The DNA sequence is TGCGCCAGCAGCGATCCGGGACTAGCGGGAGGGAAGACCGGGGAGCTGTTTTTT.